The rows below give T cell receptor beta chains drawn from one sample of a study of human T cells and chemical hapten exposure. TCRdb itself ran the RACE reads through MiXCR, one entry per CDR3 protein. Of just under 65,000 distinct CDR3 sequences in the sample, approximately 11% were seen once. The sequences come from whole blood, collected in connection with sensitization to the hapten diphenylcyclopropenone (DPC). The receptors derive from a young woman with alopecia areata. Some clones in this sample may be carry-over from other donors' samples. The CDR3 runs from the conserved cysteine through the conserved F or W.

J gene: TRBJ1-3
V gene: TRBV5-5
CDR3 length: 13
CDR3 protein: CASSRPARNTIYF

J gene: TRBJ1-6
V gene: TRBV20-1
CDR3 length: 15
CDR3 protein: CSASPMAGGNSPLHF

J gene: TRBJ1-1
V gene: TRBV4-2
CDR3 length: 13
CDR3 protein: CASSQGMNTEAFF

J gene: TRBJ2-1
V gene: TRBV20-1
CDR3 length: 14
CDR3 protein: CSARTSGSYNEQFF

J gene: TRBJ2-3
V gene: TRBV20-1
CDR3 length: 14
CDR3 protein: CSAGQGSSTDTQYF

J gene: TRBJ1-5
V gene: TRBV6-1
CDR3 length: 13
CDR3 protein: CASQRDGNQPQHF

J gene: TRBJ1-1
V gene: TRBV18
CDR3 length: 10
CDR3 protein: CASSRTEAFF

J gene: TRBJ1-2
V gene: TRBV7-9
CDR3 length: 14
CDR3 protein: CATWDGGTNYGYTF

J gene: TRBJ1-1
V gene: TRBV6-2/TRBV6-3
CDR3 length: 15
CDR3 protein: CAARQGVRMNTEAFF

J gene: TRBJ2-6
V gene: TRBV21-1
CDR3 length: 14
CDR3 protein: CASRGRVGANVLTF

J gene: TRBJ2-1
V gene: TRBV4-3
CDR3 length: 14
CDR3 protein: CASSQGTANNEQFF

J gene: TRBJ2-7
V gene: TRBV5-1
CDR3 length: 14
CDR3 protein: CASSLVDPKDEQYF

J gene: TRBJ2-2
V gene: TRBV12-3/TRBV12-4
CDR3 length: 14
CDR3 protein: CASRERESTGELFF

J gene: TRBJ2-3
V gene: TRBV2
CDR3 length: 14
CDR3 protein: CASSVQDGTDTQYF

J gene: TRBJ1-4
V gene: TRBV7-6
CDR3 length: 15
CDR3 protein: CASSSRTGGGEKLFF

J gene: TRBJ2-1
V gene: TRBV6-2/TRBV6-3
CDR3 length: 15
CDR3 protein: CASSYLGQGSDEQFF

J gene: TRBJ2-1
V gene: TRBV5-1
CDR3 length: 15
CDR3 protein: CASSLDPGTAYRQFF

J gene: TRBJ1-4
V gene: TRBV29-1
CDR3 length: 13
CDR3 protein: CSGRSGFEEKLFF

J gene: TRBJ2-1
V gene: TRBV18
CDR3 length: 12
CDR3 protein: CASSPTGGEQFF

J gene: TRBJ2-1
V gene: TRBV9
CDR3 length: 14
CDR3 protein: CASSVQGDSGEQFF

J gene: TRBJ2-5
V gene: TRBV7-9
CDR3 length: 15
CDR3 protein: CASSTSSGSLETQYF

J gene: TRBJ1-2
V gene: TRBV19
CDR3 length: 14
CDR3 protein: CASSTRQVSYGYTF

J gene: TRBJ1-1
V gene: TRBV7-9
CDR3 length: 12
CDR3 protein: CASSLLGTEAFF

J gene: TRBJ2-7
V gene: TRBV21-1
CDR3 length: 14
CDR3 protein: CASSKGDREHEQYF

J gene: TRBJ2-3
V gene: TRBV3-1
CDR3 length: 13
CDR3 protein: CASSQEGSGTQYF

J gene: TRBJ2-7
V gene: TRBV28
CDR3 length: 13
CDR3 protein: CASSLGSFYEQYF

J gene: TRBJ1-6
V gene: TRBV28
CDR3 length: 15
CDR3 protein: CASRAGQGASSPLHF

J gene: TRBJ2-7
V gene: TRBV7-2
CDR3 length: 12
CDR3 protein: CASSSLVYEQYF

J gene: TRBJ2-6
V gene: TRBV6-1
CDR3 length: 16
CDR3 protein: CASSAQPDSGANVLTF

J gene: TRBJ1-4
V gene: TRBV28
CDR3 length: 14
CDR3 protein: CASSFDRGNEKLFF

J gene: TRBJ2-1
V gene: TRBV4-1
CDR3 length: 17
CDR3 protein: CASSQDATRSSYNEQFF

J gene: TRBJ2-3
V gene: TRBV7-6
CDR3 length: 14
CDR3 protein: CASKAGTSTDTQYF

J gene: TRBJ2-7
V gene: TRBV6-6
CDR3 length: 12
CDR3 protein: CANITSGLEQYF

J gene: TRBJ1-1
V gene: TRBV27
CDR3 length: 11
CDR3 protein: CASKTNTEAFF

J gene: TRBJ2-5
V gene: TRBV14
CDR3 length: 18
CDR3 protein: CASSRVPKTSGKGETQYF

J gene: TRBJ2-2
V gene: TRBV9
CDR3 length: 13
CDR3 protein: CASGEANTGEPFF

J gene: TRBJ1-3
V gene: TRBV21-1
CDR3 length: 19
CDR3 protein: CASSRIRELLFLSGNTIYF

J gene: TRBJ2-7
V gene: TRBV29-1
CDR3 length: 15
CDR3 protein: CSVGGDPSGNYEQYF

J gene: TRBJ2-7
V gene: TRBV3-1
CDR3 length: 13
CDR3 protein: CASSQDRVGQQYF

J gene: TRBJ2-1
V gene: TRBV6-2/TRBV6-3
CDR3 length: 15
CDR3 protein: CASSRTRTRGNEQFF

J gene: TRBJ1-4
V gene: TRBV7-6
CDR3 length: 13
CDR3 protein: CASSLRQKEKLFF

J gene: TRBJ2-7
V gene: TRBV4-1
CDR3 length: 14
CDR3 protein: CASSQGRTRDEQYF

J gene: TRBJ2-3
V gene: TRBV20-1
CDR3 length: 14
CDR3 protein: CSAPRGSGPDTQYF

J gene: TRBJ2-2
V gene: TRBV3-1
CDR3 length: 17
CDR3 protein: CASSQYSRQLNTGELFF

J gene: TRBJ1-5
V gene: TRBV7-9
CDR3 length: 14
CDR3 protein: CASSNPGGSQPQHF

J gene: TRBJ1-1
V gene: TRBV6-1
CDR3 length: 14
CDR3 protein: CASRNYGVNTEAFF